A selection of T cell receptor beta chains follows, all from one sample in a study of T-cell reconstitution after alpha-beta-depleted transplantation in children. TCRdb reprocessed the PCR reads via MiXCR and lists one record per CDR3 protein. The table includes around 180,000 distinct CDR3 sequences, approximately 12% detected once. The input for sequencing was PBMCs, taken before TCRalphabeta/CD19-depleted stem cell transplant. The receptors were gathered from a boy between 2 and 10 years old with acute myeloid leukemia, due to receive a stem cell transplant. The CDR3 runs from the conserved cysteine through the conserved F or W. A D gene is named only where the DNA matches it firmly. Expanded clones get a size class; other rows say once, few or many, or leave the size out.

CDR3 DNA: TGCAGTGCTTTTATGGCAGCTAACTATGGCTACACCTTC
CDR3 protein: CSAFMAANYGYTF
J gene: TRBJ1-2
clone size: many
D gene: .
V gene: TRBV20-1

CDR3 DNA: TGTGCCAGCAGTAAGGGAGGCAGGGAGTCGAACTATGGCTACACCTTC
CDR3 protein: CASSKGGRESNYGYTF
J gene: TRBJ1-2
clone size: .
D gene: .
V gene: TRBV6-1

CDR3 DNA: TGTGCCAGCAGCCAAGACCTAGGGAGGGGCGAGGGCAAAAACATTCAGTACTTC
CDR3 protein: CASSQDLGRGEGKNIQYF
J gene: TRBJ2-4
clone size: many
D gene: TRBD2
V gene: TRBV3-1

CDR3 DNA: TGCAGTGCTAGTGTGACCTACGAGCAGTACTTC
CDR3 protein: CSASVTYEQYF
J gene: TRBJ2-7
clone size: .
D gene: .
V gene: TRBV20-1

CDR3 DNA: TGTGCTAGTGGTTTGGTAGTAGAGGGGATTGGAAACACCATATATTTT
CDR3 protein: CASGLVVEGIGNTIYF
J gene: TRBJ1-3
clone size: .
D gene: .
V gene: TRBV12-5

CDR3 DNA: TGCGCCAGCAGCTTTTCCCGGGCCAAGAACACTGAAGCTTTCTTT
CDR3 protein: CASSFSRAKNTEAFF
J gene: TRBJ1-1
clone size: many
D gene: .
V gene: TRBV5-1

CDR3 DNA: TGCGCCAGCAGCGCCGAGGCCCAGGGTTCCAGTAGAGACGATGAGCAGTTCTTC
CDR3 protein: CASSAEAQGSSRDDEQFF
J gene: TRBJ2-1
clone size: many
D gene: .
V gene: TRBV5-1

CDR3 DNA: TGTGCCAGCAGCCCCGGGGGCCACTACACAGATACGCAGTATTTT
CDR3 protein: CASSPGGHYTDTQYF
J gene: TRBJ2-3
clone size: .
D gene: .
V gene: TRBV3-1

CDR3 DNA: TGTGCCAGCAGTGGGAGGACAGATAACTATGGCTACACCTTC
CDR3 protein: CASSGRTDNYGYTF
J gene: TRBJ1-2
clone size: many
D gene: .
V gene: TRBV2

CDR3 DNA: TGTGCCAGCACCATCGGGGGACAGGTCACAGATACGCAGTATTTT
CDR3 protein: CASTIGGQVTDTQYF
J gene: TRBJ2-3
clone size: many
D gene: TRBD1
V gene: TRBV28

CDR3 DNA: TGTGCCAGCAGCTTAGGGACTAGCGGGGGCTCCTACAATGAGCAGTTCTTC
CDR3 protein: CASSLGTSGGSYNEQFF
J gene: TRBJ2-1
clone size: many
D gene: TRBD2
V gene: TRBV11-1

CDR3 DNA: TGCGCCAGCAAGACTCAGGGTGCTGGGGCCAACGTCCTGACTTTC
CDR3 protein: CASKTQGAGANVLTF
J gene: TRBJ2-6
clone size: many
D gene: .
V gene: TRBV5-1

CDR3 DNA: TGTGCCAGCAGCGCAACAGGGGGCAATCAGCCCCAGCATTTT
CDR3 protein: CASSATGGNQPQHF
J gene: TRBJ1-5
clone size: .
D gene: TRBD1
V gene: TRBV11-2

CDR3 DNA: TGTGCCAGCAGCGTGGACAGCGTTAACGAGCAGTACTTC
CDR3 protein: CASSVDSVNEQYF
J gene: TRBJ2-7
clone size: many
D gene: .
V gene: TRBV12-3/TRBV12-4

CDR3 DNA: TGCGCCAGCAGCTTGGGGGCGGGACCCATCCAAGAGACCCAGTACTTC
CDR3 protein: CASSLGAGPIQETQYF
J gene: TRBJ2-5
clone size: many
D gene: .
V gene: TRBV5-1

CDR3 DNA: TGCGCCAGCAGCCAAGTTCCACCTGGCTCTGGGGCCAACGTCCTGACTTTC
CDR3 protein: CASSQVPPGSGANVLTF
J gene: TRBJ2-6
clone size: few
D gene: .
V gene: TRBV4-1

CDR3 DNA: TGCAGTGCTAGAGATAGGCGGGTCTCCTACGAGCAGTACTTC
CDR3 protein: CSARDRRVSYEQYF
J gene: TRBJ2-7
clone size: many
D gene: .
V gene: TRBV20-1

CDR3 DNA: TGTGCCAGCTCACCAGGGCTAGGGACTAGCGGCTACGAGCAGTACTTC
CDR3 protein: CASSPGLGTSGYEQYF
J gene: TRBJ2-7
clone size: many
D gene: TRBD2
V gene: TRBV18

CDR3 DNA: TGTGCCAGCAGCACCCCTCGGGCTTCCTACAATGAGCAGTTCTTC
CDR3 protein: CASSTPRASYNEQFF
J gene: TRBJ2-1
clone size: many
D gene: .
V gene: TRBV5-5

CDR3 DNA: TGTGCCAGCAGCGTCTCCCAAATGCAAGAGACCCAGTACTTC
CDR3 protein: CASSVSQMQETQYF
J gene: TRBJ2-5
clone size: many
D gene: .
V gene: TRBV9

CDR3 DNA: TGTGCCAGCAGGCTACAGGGGGAGTACGAGCAGTACTTC
CDR3 protein: CASRLQGEYEQYF
J gene: TRBJ2-7
clone size: many
D gene: TRBD1
V gene: TRBV2

CDR3 DNA: TGCAGTGCTAAAGGACAGGGTACCGATACGCAGTATTTT
CDR3 protein: CSAKGQGTDTQYF
J gene: TRBJ2-3
clone size: many
D gene: TRBD1
V gene: TRBV20-1

CDR3 DNA: TGTGCCAGCAGCGTCGGGGTTGGGACGGGAGGCCAAGAGACCCAGTACTTC
CDR3 protein: CASSVGVGTGGQETQYF
J gene: TRBJ2-5
clone size: .
D gene: TRBD2
V gene: TRBV9

CDR3 DNA: TGTGCCAGCAGTCTCTCGGGACAGGGGATGCCTCAGCCCCAGCATTTT
CDR3 protein: CASSLSGQGMPQPQHF
J gene: TRBJ1-5
clone size: many
D gene: TRBD1
V gene: TRBV12-3/TRBV12-4

CDR3 DNA: TGTGCCAGCAACGCTAAAATTTGGGGAGTCTATGGCTACACCTTC
CDR3 protein: CASNAKIWGVYGYTF
J gene: TRBJ1-2
clone size: .
D gene: .
V gene: TRBV5-6

CDR3 DNA: TGTGCCAGCAGCCTTCCGGGTGGCTACACCTTC
CDR3 protein: CASSLPGGYTF
J gene: TRBJ1-2
clone size: many
D gene: .
V gene: TRBV14

CDR3 DNA: TGCGCCAGCAGCGTCAGGGACGCCGGGGAGCTGTTTTTT
CDR3 protein: CASSVRDAGELFF
J gene: TRBJ2-2
clone size: many
D gene: .
V gene: TRBV5-1

CDR3 DNA: TGTGCCAGCAGCTTGGACGGGACAGGTTACTTAAGCTCCTACAATGAGCAGTTCTTC
CDR3 protein: CASSLDGTGYLSSYNEQFF
J gene: TRBJ2-1
clone size: many
D gene: TRBD1
V gene: TRBV5-6

CDR3 DNA: TGTGCCAGCAGCGTAGGGGGGCTCGGGCAGCCCCAGCATTTT
CDR3 protein: CASSVGGLGQPQHF
J gene: TRBJ1-5
clone size: many
D gene: .
V gene: TRBV9

CDR3 DNA: TGCAGTGCGACCCTCCGGGAGCCGGTAGAGGAGACCCAGTACTTC
CDR3 protein: CSATLREPVEETQYF
J gene: TRBJ2-5
clone size: .
D gene: .
V gene: TRBV20-1

CDR3 DNA: TGTGCCTGGAGTGTTTCCCCGAGCCCGACCCAGTACTTC
CDR3 protein: CAWSVSPSPTQYF
J gene: TRBJ2-5
clone size: few
D gene: .
V gene: TRBV30

CDR3 DNA: TGTGCCAGCAGCTTGACTAGCGGGGCTAGAGGGGATACGCAGTATTTT
CDR3 protein: CASSLTSGARGDTQYF
J gene: TRBJ2-3
clone size: many
D gene: TRBD2
V gene: TRBV5-6

CDR3 DNA: TGTGCCTGGAGAGGACTAGCGGGTCGAGGCAGAGAGACCCAGTACTTC
CDR3 protein: CAWRGLAGRGRETQYF
J gene: TRBJ2-5
clone size: many
D gene: TRBD2
V gene: TRBV30

CDR3 DNA: TGTGCCAGCAGCGGGGGACTAGGATTAGAGACCCAGTACTTC
CDR3 protein: CASSGGLGLETQYF
J gene: TRBJ2-5
clone size: many
D gene: TRBD2
V gene: TRBV9

CDR3 DNA: TGCAGTGCTAGATCCCCCGGGTTTTTCTCCTACAATGAGCAGTTCTTC
CDR3 protein: CSARSPGFFSYNEQFF
J gene: TRBJ2-1
clone size: many
D gene: .
V gene: TRBV20-1

CDR3 DNA: TGCAGTGCTAGCGGGACTAACTCCTACAATGAGCAGTTCTTC
CDR3 protein: CSASGTNSYNEQFF
J gene: TRBJ2-1
clone size: many
D gene: TRBD2
V gene: TRBV20-1

CDR3 DNA: TGTGCCAGCAGCTCCGGACAGGGGAAGAACGAGCAGTACTTC
CDR3 protein: CASSSGQGKNEQYF
J gene: TRBJ2-7
clone size: many
D gene: TRBD1
V gene: TRBV7-9

CDR3 DNA: TGTGCCAGCAGTTTAGTTGCCAAAAACATTCAGTACTTC
CDR3 protein: CASSLVAKNIQYF
J gene: TRBJ2-4
clone size: many
D gene: .
V gene: TRBV12-3/TRBV12-4

CDR3 DNA: TGTGCCAGCAGCACCTCGGGCCACACGGGAGAGACCCAGTACTTC
CDR3 protein: CASSTSGHTGETQYF
J gene: TRBJ2-5
clone size: many
D gene: .
V gene: TRBV6-2/TRBV6-3

CDR3 DNA: TGTGCCAGCAGTCTCCCGAGCTTGGGAGGCTACACCTTC
CDR3 protein: CASSLPSLGGYTF
J gene: TRBJ1-2
clone size: many
D gene: .
V gene: TRBV6-6

CDR3 DNA: TGTGCCAGCAGTGATAGCGGGAGGCCCCACCGGGGCACAGATACGCAGTATTTT
CDR3 protein: CASSDSGRPHRGTDTQYF
J gene: TRBJ2-3
clone size: many
D gene: TRBD2
V gene: TRBV6-1

CDR3 DNA: TGTGCCAGCAGTTTATGGGACAGCCGGTTGGCCAAAAACATTCAGTACTTC
CDR3 protein: CASSLWDSRLAKNIQYF
J gene: TRBJ2-4
clone size: many
D gene: .
V gene: TRBV28

CDR3 DNA: TGTGCCAGCAGTTTTACCGCCTACGAGCAGTACTTC
CDR3 protein: CASSFTAYEQYF
J gene: TRBJ2-7
clone size: many
D gene: .
V gene: TRBV12-3/TRBV12-4

CDR3 DNA: TGCAGTGCTAGAAGGGGGGCTGATTCACCCCTCCACTTT
CDR3 protein: CSARRGADSPLHF
J gene: TRBJ1-6
clone size: few
D gene: .
V gene: TRBV20-1

CDR3 DNA: TGTGCCAGCAGTTACAGGGCACATCAGCCCCAGCATTTT
CDR3 protein: CASSYRAHQPQHF
J gene: TRBJ1-5
clone size: .
D gene: .
V gene: TRBV6-5

CDR3 DNA: TGTGCCAGCAGCTCCCCGGTTGGGGTCTATGAGCAGTTCTTC
CDR3 protein: CASSSPVGVYEQFF
J gene: TRBJ2-1
clone size: many
D gene: .
V gene: TRBV11-2

CDR3 DNA: TGTGCCAGCTCACCATCCCAGAGCTCCTACGAGCAGTACTTC
CDR3 protein: CASSPSQSSYEQYF
J gene: TRBJ2-7
clone size: many
D gene: .
V gene: TRBV18

CDR3 DNA: TGCAGTGCTAGAGGAGGGCTCAGGCCACCCCTCCACTTT
CDR3 protein: CSARGGLRPPLHF
J gene: TRBJ1-6
clone size: many
D gene: .
V gene: TRBV20-1

CDR3 DNA: TGTGCCATCAGGACTGGGGGGCGGACCAATGAGCAGTTCTTC
CDR3 protein: CAIRTGGRTNEQFF
J gene: TRBJ2-1
clone size: many
D gene: .
V gene: TRBV10-3

CDR3 DNA: TGTGCCAGCAGGACCAGTGGCCTCTCTGGGGCCAACGTCCTGACTTTC
CDR3 protein: CASRTSGLSGANVLTF
J gene: TRBJ2-6
clone size: few
D gene: .
V gene: TRBV6-1

CDR3 DNA: TGTGCCAGCAGCCCCCCGGGGGGGTTGACCTACGAGCAGTACTTC
CDR3 protein: CASSPPGGLTYEQYF
J gene: TRBJ2-7
clone size: many
D gene: TRBD2
V gene: TRBV7-9

CDR3 DNA: TGTGCCAGCAGCGGGAAACCAGGGGGACTCGCATACAATGAGCAGTTCTTC
CDR3 protein: CASSGKPGGLAYNEQFF
J gene: TRBJ2-1
clone size: many
D gene: .
V gene: TRBV7-9